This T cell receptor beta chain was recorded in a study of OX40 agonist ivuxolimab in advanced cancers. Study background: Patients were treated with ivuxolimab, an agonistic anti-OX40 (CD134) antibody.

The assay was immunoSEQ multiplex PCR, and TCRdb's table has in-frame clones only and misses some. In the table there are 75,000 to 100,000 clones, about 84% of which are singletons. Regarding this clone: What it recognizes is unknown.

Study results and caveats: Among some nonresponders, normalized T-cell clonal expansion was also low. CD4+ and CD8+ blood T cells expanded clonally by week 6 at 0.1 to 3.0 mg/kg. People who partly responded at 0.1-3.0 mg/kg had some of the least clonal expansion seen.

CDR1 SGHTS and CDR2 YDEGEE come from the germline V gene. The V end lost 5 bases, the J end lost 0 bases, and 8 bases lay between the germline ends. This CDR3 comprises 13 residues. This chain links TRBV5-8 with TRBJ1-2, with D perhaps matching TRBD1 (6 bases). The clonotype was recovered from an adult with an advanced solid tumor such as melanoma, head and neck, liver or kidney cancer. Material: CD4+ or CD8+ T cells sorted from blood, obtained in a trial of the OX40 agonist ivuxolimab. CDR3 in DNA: TGTGCCAGCAGTCGGACAGCTAACTATGGCTACACCTTC. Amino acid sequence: CASSRTANYGYTF.